The source of this T cell receptor beta chain is a study of T cell responses to AZD1222 COVID-19 vaccine. Sequenced by immunoSEQ multiplex PCR; TCRdb stores in-frame clones only, minus some. The sample contains some 150,000 clones, roughly 91% of which appear only once. This clonotype was sampled from an adult in good health. The specimen comprised peripheral blood, sampled on day 0 of AZD1222 vaccination.

Written as DNA, the CDR3 is TGTGCCAGCAGCCGGGGACAGGGCGGTTATGGCTACACCTTC. It specifies CASSRGQGGYGYTF. This chain connects TRBV7-6 to TRBJ1-2; 9 bases agree with TRBD1. This CDR3 region has 14 residues. Losses at the gene ends were 5 bases for V and 5 bases for J; bases not matched to a gene: 6. Germline lookup yields CDR1 SGHVS and CDR2 FNYEAQ.